The entry that follows covers one T cell receptor beta chain sequence. Its antigen remains unidentified. Base qualities were left out, and no much larger clone turns up one base away. Using the deep immunoSEQ assay, multiplex PCR amplified TCR CDR3 regions from genomic DNA. Extracted genomic DNA from each cell subset was spread evenly across all wells of several immunoSEQ 96-well plates, with each plate serving as a replicate. For sorted subsets, approximately 190 ng genomic DNA, equal to 30,000 or so T cell genomes, was loaded into each replicate PCR. The purified libraries were quantified using a Qubit 3.0 fluorometer, sized with a Bioanalyzer 2100, and then quantified again using the KAPA Library Quantification kit. Every immunoSEQ 96-well plate was sequenced on a dedicated single-read 150-cycle Illumina NextSeq 550 flow cell. The authors processed their data as follows. Because only junctional sequences without quality scores were contained in the immunoSEQ output, filtering matching that applied to full-length reads could not be performed. Sequences were annotated with PyIR, a Python wrapper for IgBLAST v1.9, using IMGT germline references to assign V/J genes and CDR3. Reads were removed for weak V/J assignments (E-value above 1e-6), missing CDR3, stop codons, out-of-frame junctions, or ambiguous translated residues. V3J clonotypes were defined by identical inferred V gene, J gene, and CDR3 amino acid sequence. To compute the percentage overlap between repertoires, the number of shared unique clonotypes was divided by the size of the smaller repertoire. Richness of each repertoire was evaluated using RTK rarefaction, the Chao1 estimator, and Recon v2.1 estimates of unobserved clonotypes. OLGA was used to compute generation probabilities for all TCRbeta clonotypes that the gDNA method yielded from a handful of donors. TCRdb obtained this table from immuneACCESS and retained in-frame rearrangements with V and J assigned. These tables miss some clones; where compared with another copy, unresolved V genes account for less than half of the shortfall, and the remainder is unexplained. The V and J calls and the clone size are those of that table, but D and trimming were determined from the DNA. The table for this sample lists about 580,000 clones; 95% to 98% of them were counted only once. The leading ten clones occupy 0.3% of the sample.

This specimen comes from a study of shared clonotypes between healthy human individuals (dated by TCRdb to about 2020). As for the study more broadly: A few men and two women, aged 18 to 49 years, made up the cohort. Between about 0.85 and 9.5 billion PBMCs per donor were obtained by leukapheresis. For each donor, CD4 naive and CD4 memory were each given three plates, CD8 naive was given two plates, and CD8 memory was given one plate. To estimate repertoire size and how much clonotype sharing occurs between individuals, the study deeply sequenced the blood TCR repertoires of several healthy adults. Different laboratories and diverse techniques were used to prepare libraries and sequence TCR repertoires, to increase sequencing depth and limit assay-specific biases.

The CDR3 starts with the cysteine, ends with the phenylalanine, and has 12 residues. The CDR3 DNA has 36 bases and is translated from base 1. CDR1 and CDR2 are drawn from the germline V gene: SQVTM, ANQGSEA. Here V drops 7 bases and J drops 2 bases, and the junction holds 4 bases not matched to any gene. CD8 naive samples were CD45RO-negative cells positively selected for CCR7, giving a CD45RA+CCR7+ population that excluded TemRA cells. Healthy HIV-negative adults with no recently reported acute infections or vaccinations were included as donors. Every donor was a Caucasian adult residing in Nashville, Tennessee, USA. Blood was collected by leukapheresis, and PBMCs were isolated by Ficoll-Histopaque density gradient centrifugation and then cryopreserved in liquid nitrogen vapor phase. Analytical flow cytometry was used to check the purity and quantity of every magnetically sorted T cell population. Each sorted fraction had its genomic DNA isolated and then quantified by UV absorbance on a Nanodrop 2000c.

What the authors observed across the whole study: Compared with non-shared clonotypes, the clonotypes found in all four sorted-subset donors had higher generation probabilities. Estimated clonotype richness was generally larger for naive than for memory subsets. Incomplete sequencing was indicated by rarefaction of sorted-subset datasets, despite the large sequencing depth. The small number of donors limited the genetic and exposure-history diversity represented. Pairwise subsampling led to the expectation that sequencing depth would affect the degree of clonotype sharing among donors. Sharing across four donors was observed for 5% to 6.5% of naive CD4, 3% to 3.5% of naive CD8, around 2.5% of memory CD4, and about 0.38% of memory CD8 clonotypes. Sampling was limited to blood, and TCR repertoires in tissue likely differ from TCR repertoires in blood.

Recombination connected TRBV29-1 to TRBJ2-5; 7 nucleotides in the junction match TRBD1. The sample taken for sequencing was naive CD8+ T cells sorted from blood. What this sample's cell subset or site label stands for: CD45RA+CCR7+. This TCR derives from a man aged 25 to 40 in good health. The base sequence is TGCAGCGGGCAGGGACAGCAAGAGACCCAGTACTTC. It specifies CSGQGQQETQYF.